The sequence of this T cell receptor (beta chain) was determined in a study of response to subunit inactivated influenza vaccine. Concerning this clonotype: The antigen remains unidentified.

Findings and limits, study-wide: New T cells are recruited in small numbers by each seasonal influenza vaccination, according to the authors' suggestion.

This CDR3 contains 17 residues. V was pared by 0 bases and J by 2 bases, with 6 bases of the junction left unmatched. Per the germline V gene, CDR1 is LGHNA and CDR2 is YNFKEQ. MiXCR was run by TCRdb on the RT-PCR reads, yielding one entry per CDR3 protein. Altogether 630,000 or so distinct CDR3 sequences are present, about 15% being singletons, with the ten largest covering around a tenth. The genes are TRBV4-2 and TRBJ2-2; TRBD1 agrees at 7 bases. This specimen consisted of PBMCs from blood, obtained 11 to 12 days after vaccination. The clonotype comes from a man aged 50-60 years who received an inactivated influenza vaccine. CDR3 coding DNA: TGTGCCAGCAGCCAAGATGACAGGGCTTTAAACACCGGGGAGCTGTTTTTT. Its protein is CASSQDDRALNTGELFF.